Reported below is one TCR beta chain. Its target is unknown. The sample belongs to a study of shared clonotypes between healthy human individuals. As defined, naive CD8 cells were CD45RO-negative and positively selected for CCR7, with terminally differentiated effector memory CD45RA+ cells excluded. Study observations and caveats: Naive CD4 clonotype sharing across a handful of donors was about 5%.

Repertoires were generated with immunoSEQ multiplex PCR, while TCRdb's copy carries only in-frame clones and drops some. The profile shows about 590,000 clones, roughly 96% of them singletons. V gave up 1 base and J gave up 1 base; unmatched junction bases: 7. Germline V CDR1 and CDR2: SGHTA, FQGNSA. The CDR3 contains 17 residues. V usage is TRBV7-2 and J usage is TRBJ2-7; 10 positions match TRBD2. The sample consisted of naive CD8+ T cells sorted from blood. The sequence was obtained from a woman in her 30s in good health. Here the CDR3 DNA reads TGTGCCAGCAGCTTAGGGGTTACTAGCGGGGATTCCTACGAGCAGTACTTC. As protein: CASSLGVTSGDSYEQYF. Full variable domain (outside the CDR3, taken from reference TRBV7-2 and TRBJ2-7): GAGVSQSPSNKVTEKGKDVELRCDPISGHTALYWYRQSLGQGLEFLIYFQGNSAPDKSGLPSDRFSAERTGGSVSTLTIQRTQQEDSAVYLCASSLGVTSGDSYEQYFGPGTRLTVT.